A single TCR beta chain is shown here with its context. This specimen comes from a study of blood T cell repertoires in COVID-19. Overall study: The study drew acute and convalescent COVID-19 samples from the United States, Italy and Spain. The cDNA or gDNA used as material had been derived from T cells, B-cell-depleted T cells, or PBMCs.

The length of the CDR3 is 15 residues. V shed 6 bases, J shed 7 bases, and the junction held 12 bases outside the gene matches. From germline, CDR1 is SNHLY and CDR2 FYNNEI. Source study methods: Estimated nucleated cell counts came from reference gene primer amplification. Generated by immunoSEQ multiplex PCR, the TCRdb table keeps only in-frame clones and is missing some. V, J and clone size are those of that table, while D and trimming were read from the DNA. The sample contains around 150,000 clones, 70% to 90% of which appear only once. Donors in Cohort 3 counted as recovered after two negative PCRs, clearance, or symptom resolution.

This chain connects TRBV2 to TRBJ2-1; TRBD1 agrees at 7 bases. Sequencing was done on a sample of PBMCs or T cells enriched from blood (not recorded which). The source of this sequence is a woman between 40 and 55 years old who had recovered from COVID-19. The CDR3 loop reads CASRDRTGGGNEQFF. CDR3 coding DNA: TGTGCCAGCAGGGACCGGACAGGAGGCGGGAATGAGCAGTTCTTC.